Below are 28 T cell receptor beta chains sequenced from a single sample in a study of identical twins. TCRdb redid the calling of the 5' RACE reads with MiXCR, one entry per CDR3 protein. The data hold fewer than 20,000 distinct CDR3 sequences, with 55% to 75% observed a single time. The material sequenced was memory (CD45RO+) T cells sorted from blood. The source is a woman aged 18 to 35 in good health. This table probably holds off-target reads from a library built for another chain.

The gene calls are TRBV6-2 or TRBV6-3 and TRBJ2-7; the match to TRBD2 covers 7 bases. After removal of 7 bases from V and 0 bases from J, the junction contained 6 bases not matched to a gene. This CDR3 contains 14 residues. Per the germline V gene, CDR1 is MNHEY and CDR2 is SVGEGT. The CDR3 is CASKLAFSSYEQYF. DNA for the CDR3: TGTGCCAGCAAACTAGCGTTTAGCTCCTACGAGCAGTACTTC.

The J gene is TRBJ2-3, the V gene TRBV10-3; 8 bases agree with TRBD2. With V trimmed by 4 bases and J by 6 bases, 9 bases remained unmatched. The CDR3 runs to 15 residues. The germline CDR1 and CDR2 sequences are ENHRY and SYGVKD. The CDR3 nucleotides read TGTGCCATCAGTGTACAGCGGGAGCGTTTGGATACGCAGTATTTT. Its translation: CAISVQRERLDTQYF.

This chain connects TRBV18 to TRBJ1-2; 8 bases fit TRBD1. Looked up from germline, CDR1 is KGHSH and CDR2 is LQKENI. J lost 4 bases, V lost 3 bases, and 7 bases had no gene match. The CDR3 has 15 amino acids. CDR3 in amino acids: CASSPGAGQVYGYTF. DNA of the CDR3: TGTGCCAGCTCACCCGGGGCGGGACAGGTCTATGGCTACACCTTC.

V gene TRBV7-9 combines with J gene TRBJ2-6; D gene ambiguous. In germline, CDR1 is SEHNR, CDR2 FQNEAQ (reference sequence). Trimming took 8 bases from V and 0 from J, leaving 5 bases between them. This CDR3 has 13 residues. The CDR3 DNA reads as TGTGCCAGCGGCGACTCTGGGGCCAACGTCCTGACTTTC. Translating it yields CASGDSGANVLTF.

A word on this clonotype: Germline is not matched at one junction end, which may reflect a read error. The chain couples TRBV6-1 to TRBJ2-7; the D gene is possibly TRBD2 (5 bases). Per the germline V gene, CDR1 is MNHNS and CDR2 is SASEGT. This CDR3 is 13 amino acids long. The chain's CDR3 is CASSEASRHRGKF. The CDR3 DNA is TGTGCCAGCAGTGAAGCTAGCCGACATCGGGGAAAATTC.

CDR3 in amino acids: CASSFGTGVGEQFF. In DNA form, the CDR3 reads TGTGCCAGCAGTTTTGGGACAGGGGTCGGTGAGCAGTTCTTC. This chain joins TRBV12-3 or TRBV12-4 and TRBJ2-1; 10 positions match TRBD1. The CDR3 sequence is 14 residues long. Losses at the gene ends were 3 bases for V and 9 bases for J; bases not matched to a gene: 5.

This chain joins TRBV6-2 or TRBV6-3 and TRBJ2-7, with D maybe TRBD2 (6 bases). The CDR3 runs 15 residues. The V end was cut by 6 bases, the J end by 4 bases, with 19 bases between. The germline V gene encodes CDR1 MNHEY and CDR2 SVGEGT. The DNA of the CDR3 is TGTGCCAGCAGCAGCCCCCAGGACTATAAGTACGAGCAGTACTTC. Translated, it gives CASSSPQDYKYEQYF.

This rearrangement joins TRBV4-3 to TRBJ2-3; possible D gene TRBD2, 6 bases. Germline-derived CDR1 and CDR2 are LGHNA and YSLEER. V lost 1 base and J lost 6, with 11 bases in between. The CDR3 totals 14 residues. The CDR3 DNA sequence: TGCGCCAGCAGCCAAGCCGGGGGTGAGGATACGCAGTATTTT. As protein: CASSQAGGEDTQYF.

In this sample, this clonotype turned up a few times. This chain joins TRBV27 and TRBJ2-7; 8 bases are shared with TRBD1. The V and J ends lost 4 bases and 3 bases, in that order; junction bases with no gene match: 5. Germline V CDR1 and CDR2: MNHEY, SMNVEV (reference sequence). The CDR3 totals 14 residues. In DNA form, the CDR3 reads TGTGCCAGCAGTTCCTGGACAGGGCTCTACGAGCAGTACTTC. Its protein product is CASSSWTGLYEQYF.

The chain combines TRBV27 with TRBJ2-7; D not certain. The germline V and J ends were trimmed by 8 bases and 4 bases, with 12 bases remaining between them. CDR1 is MNHEY, CDR2 SMNVEV, per germline (reference sequence). The CDR3 is 12 residues long. The DNA for the CDR3 is TGTGCCAGCTCCGCCTCCCCTTACGAGCAGTACTTC. Protein product: CASSASPYEQYF.

This clonotype has only one observation. The rearrangement uses TRBV6-2 or TRBV6-3 and TRBJ2-7; D is ambiguous. Germline V CDR1 and CDR2: MNHEY, SVGEGT. The CDR3 totals 12 residues. V was trimmed by 4 bases and J by 2 bases, leaving 6 bases between them. CDR3 sequence reads: CASSSSTYEQYF. In nucleotides, the CDR3 is TGTGCCAGCAGTTCGTCTACCTACGAGCAGTACTTC.

The CDR3: CASSIGGEATEAFF. CDR3 sequence (DNA): TGTGCCAGTAGTATAGGCGGGGAAGCCACTGAAGCTTTCTTT. The V and J genes are TRBV19 and TRBJ1-1; D gene ambiguous. V was shortened by 1 base and J by 4 bases, with 10 bases between the two germline ends. Germline V CDR1 and CDR2: LNHDA, SQIVND (reference sequence). The CDR3 runs to 14 residues.

V and J are TRBV6-2 or TRBV6-3 and TRBJ2-3, with TRBD2 matching 10 bases. J gave up 0 bases and V 6 bases, and 6 bases lay outside the gene matches. Germline V gives CDR1 MNHEY, CDR2 SVGEGT. CDR3 size: 16 residues. CDR3: CASRASGRASTDTQYF. The CDR3 nucleotides read TGTGCCAGCAGGGCTAGCGGGAGAGCAAGCACAGATACGCAGTATTTT.

This rearrangement joins TRBV28 to TRBJ2-7, with TRBD2 as a possible D gene (6 bases). V lost 5 bases, J lost 4 bases, and 12 bases lay in between. Germline V gene sequence: CDR1 MDHEN, CDR2 SYDVKM. The CDR3 runs to 13 residues. The CDR3 region is CASSLSTSYEQYF. CDR3 nucleotides: TGTGCCAGCAGTCTCTCGACTAGTTACGAGCAGTACTTC.

This clonotype came up once. The chain recombines TRBV12-3 or TRBV12-4 with TRBJ2-1; 16 nucleotides align to TRBD2. With V trimmed by 6 bases and J by 7 bases, 12 bases remained unmatched. CDR3 size: 18 residues. CDR3 DNA: TGTGCCAGCAGCTCCGGGACTAGCGGGAGGGGGGGAGGAAATGAGCAGTTCTTC. Protein sequence: CASSSGTSGRGGGNEQFF.

This clonotype was observed a handful of times. The V gene is TRBV4-3, the J gene TRBJ1-4; no clear D. V was pared by 4 bases and J by 5 bases, with 17 bases between. This CDR3 is 16 amino acids long. CDR1 and CDR2 (germline): LGHNA, YSLEER. Here the CDR3 reads CASSPGRAGLNEKLFF. CDR3 nucleotide sequence: TGCGCCAGCAGCCCCGGACGGGCAGGACTGAATGAAAAACTGTTTTTT.

The chain links TRBV28 to TRBJ2-7; D not resolved. Looked up from germline, CDR1 is MDHEN and CDR2 is SYDVKM. The CDR3 covers 15 residues. V was trimmed by 2 bases and J by 3 bases, leaving 14 bases between them. DNA for the CDR3: TGTGCCAGCAGTTTACAAGCCCCACTCGGCTACGAGCAGTACTTC. Amino acid sequence: CASSLQAPLGYEQYF.

CDR3 region: CASSSGTIFYEQYF. Here the CDR3 DNA reads TGTGCCAGCAGTTCGGGGACAATCTTCTACGAGCAGTACTTC. The rearrangement links TRBV28 to TRBJ2-7; D may be TRBD1 (6 bases). Trimming removed 4 bases at V and 3 bases at J, with 13 bases between. The V gene's germline CDR1 is MDHEN and CDR2 SYDVKM. CDR3 length equals 14 residues.

The J gene is TRBJ1-5, the V gene TRBV2; D is unresolved. The CDR3 length is 16 residues. V gave up 4 bases and J gave up 3 bases, with 16 bases separating them. Germline V gives CDR1 SNHLY, CDR2 FYNNEI. The CDR3 loop reads CASSVLQISSNQPQHF. CDR3 nucleotides: TGTGCCAGCAGTGTTCTTCAGATCTCTTCCAATCAGCCCCAGCATTTT. The entire variable domain, with the rest obtained from reference TRBV2 and TRBJ1-5, is as follows: EPEVTQTPSHQVTQMGQEVILRCVPISNHLYFYWYRQILGQKVEFLVSFYNNEISEKSEIFDDQFSVERPDGSNFTLKIRSTKLEDSAMYFCASSVLQISSNQPQHFGDGTRLSIL.

This clonotype was found once. V and J are TRBV9 and TRBJ2-7; D gene unclear. Germline lookup yields CDR1 SGDLS and CDR2 YYNGEE. Trimming took 0 bases from V and 0 from J, leaving 7 bases between them. The CDR3 has 14 residues. The CDR3 nucleotides read TGTGCCAGCAGCGTAGGGCAGATCTCCTACGAGCAGTACTTC. This encodes CASSVGQISYEQYF. Looking up the rest from reference TRBV9 and TRBJ2-7 gives the full variable domain: DSGVTQTPKHLITATGQRVTLRCSPRSGDLSVYWYQQSLDQGLQFLIQYYNGEERAKGNILERFSAQQFPDLHSELNLSSLELGDSALYFCASSVGQISYEQYFGPGTRLTVT.

Only a few counts were recorded for this clonotype. J is TRBJ2-1 and V is TRBV7-9; D possibly corresponds to TRBD1 (6 bases). CDR3 length: 16 residues. The germline V and J ends were trimmed by 4 bases and 1 base, with 14 bases remaining between them. In germline, CDR1 is SEHNR, CDR2 FQNEAQ (reference sequence). CDR3 region: CASSSVQGKSYNEQFF. The CDR3 coding sequence is TGTGCCAGCAGCTCTGTACAGGGAAAATCCTACAATGAGCAGTTCTTC.

The V gene is TRBV15, the J gene TRBJ2-7; TRBD1 agrees at 7 bases. Per germline, CDR1 LNHNV and CDR2 YYDKDF (reference sequence). CDR3 size: 15 residues. V was pared by 3 bases and J by 4 bases, with 9 bases of the junction left unmatched. CDR3 bases: TGTGCCACCAGCAGCGTAGGGGGCGCAGGGTACGAGCAGTACTTC. This gives the protein CATSSVGGAGYEQYF.

The chain couples TRBV20-1 to TRBJ2-7, with D possibly matching TRBD1 (6 bases). Per germline, CDR1 DFQATT and CDR2 SNEGSKA (reference sequence). The CDR3 length is 14 residues. V shed 3 bases and J shed 3 bases, with 15 bases lying between them. In DNA, the CDR3 is TGCAGTGCTAGTACAACAGGGACCCTCTACGAGCAGTACTTC. Translated, it gives CSASTTGTLYEQYF.

The chain joins TRBV2 to TRBJ2-7; D possibly matches TRBD1 or TRBD2 (5 bases each). The CDR3 extends over 14 amino acids. V was cut by 9 bases and J by 3 bases, with 18 bases left in between. The germline V gene encodes CDR1 SNHLY and CDR2 FYNNEI. The CDR3 loop reads CASEEGMVDYEQYF. CDR3 bases: TGTGCCAGTGAAGAGGGGATGGTCGACTACGAGCAGTACTTC.

This sequence joins TRBV7-2 and TRBJ2-2; 13 positions match TRBD2. The CDR3 is 17 amino acids. Germline trimming cut 5 bases from V and 3 bases from J; bases unmatched to any gene: 6. Germline V lookup: CDR1 SGHTA, CDR2 FQGNSA. CDR3 nucleotide sequence: TGTGCCAGCAGCCCACCGGGACTAGCGGGACACACCGGGGAGCTGTTTTTT. Translation: CASSPPGLAGHTGELFF.

Concerning this clonotype itself: At one of its ends the junction is not consistent with the germline gene, which may arise from a read error. The rearrangement uses TRBV29-1 and TRBJ2-5, with a tentative D call TRBD1 (5 bases). CDR3 length equals 14 residues. Germline CDR1 SQVTM, CDR2 ANQGSEA. The CDR3 bases are TGCAGCGTTGTGGACCAGGGATTTCAAGGGACCCAGTACTTC. Its translation: CSVVDQGFQGTQYF.

The gene calls are TRBV20-1 and TRBJ2-4; TRBD2 matches at 9 bases. Trimming cost V 2 bases and J 0 bases; bases outside gene matches: 8. The CDR3 length is 17 residues. Looked up from germline, CDR1 is DFQATT and CDR2 is SNEGSKA (reference sequence). The CDR3 DNA sequence: TGCAGTGCTAGACGACTAGCGGAGACACTAGCCAAAAACATTCAGTACTTC. As protein: CSARRLAETLAKNIQYF.

Concerning this clonotype itself: A junction boundary mismatches the germline segment, possibly from a read error. The chain joins TRBV20-1 to TRBJ2-1; a weak D match, TRBD2 (6 bases). Germline V CDR1 and CDR2: DFQATT, SNEGSKA (reference sequence). The CDR3 has 13 amino acids. The CDR3 loop reads CSARGNGGAIGVF. The CDR3 nucleotides are TGCAGTGCTAGAGGGAATGGCGGGGCTATAGGGGTATTC.